The 21 T cell receptor beta chains presented below share a single source sample, sequenced in a study of shared clonotypes between healthy human individuals. Clones were sequenced by immunoSEQ multiplex PCR, and TCRdb holds only the in-frame ones, with some missing. The sample records around 500,000 clones, 65% to 80% being singletons. Sequencing was done on a sample of PBMCs. These receptors came from a woman aged 40 to 50 in good health. Some clones in this sample may be carry-over from other donors' samples.

Here the CDR3 DNA reads TGTGCCAGCAGTCCTCGGACAGGGAGTGGCTACACCTTC. It codes for CASSPRTGSGYTF. This chain links TRBV27 with TRBJ1-2; 8 bases agree with TRBD1. The CDR3 is made up of 13 amino acids. V shed 5 bases, J shed 7 bases, and the junction held 6 bases outside the gene matches. Germline CDR1 is MNHEY and CDR2 is SMNVEV (reference sequence).

The chain uses TRBV7-2 and TRBJ2-7; possibly TRBD2 for D (6 bases). Germline CDR1 and CDR2: SGHTA and FQGNSA. V dropped 8 bases and J dropped 6 bases, with 14 bases sitting between them. The CDR3 covers 12 residues. CDR3 sequence reads: CASGYRRGEQYF. The DNA of the CDR3 is TGTGCCAGCGGTTACAGGAGGGGCGAGCAGTACTTC.

This clone appeared once. This chain connects TRBV4-2 to TRBJ1-2; tentative D call: TRBD1 (6 bases). The CDR3 has 11 residues. CDR1 and CDR2 from the germline V gene are LGHNA and YNFKEQ. The V end was cut by 2 bases, the J end by 14 bases, with 12 bases between. In DNA, the CDR3 is TGTGCCAGCAGCCAACAGGGGATATTTACCTTC. Translated: CASSQQGIFTF.

The chain joins TRBV19 to TRBJ2-5; D remains unclear. CDR3 length equals 10 residues. The germline V and J ends were trimmed by 8 bases and 3 bases, with 4 bases remaining between them. Germline V lookup: CDR1 LNHDA, CDR2 SQIVND (reference sequence). The chain's CDR3 is CASGEETQYF. As DNA, the CDR3 is TGTGCCAGTGGTGAAGAGACCCAGTACTTC.

Only a few counts were recorded for this clone. Other DNA sequences in the sample encode the same CDR3. The DNA for the CDR3 is TGTGCCAGCAGTTTACTAGCGGGAGGAGGCGAGCAGTACTTC. It specifies CASSLLAGGGEQYF. This chain joins TRBV28 and TRBJ2-7; 11 bases map to TRBD2. Germline CDR1 is MDHEN and CDR2 is SYDVKM. This CDR3 region has 14 residues. The V and J ends lost 2 bases and 6 bases, in that order; junction bases with no gene match: 3.

V is TRBV2 and J is TRBJ1-1; D gene uncertain. V lost 5 bases and J 1 base, leaving 8 bases between the germline ends. Germline V lookup: CDR1 SNHLY, CDR2 FYNNEI. The CDR3 spans 13 residues. CDR3 sequence: CASSMTENTEAFF. The CDR3 nucleotides are TGTGCCAGCAGTATGACGGAGAACACTGAAGCTTTCTTT. The variable domain in full, completed from reference TRBV2 and TRBJ1-1, reads EPEVTQTPSHQVTQMGQEVILRCVPISNHLYFYWYRQILGQKVEFLVSFYNNEISEKSEIFDDQFSVERPDGSNFTLKIRSTKLEDSAMYFCASSMTENTEAFFGQGTRLTVV.

The CDR3 bases are TGTGCCAGCAGCTTAGGCGTCAGGCCAAATCAGCCCCAGCATTTT. It codes for CASSLGVRPNQPQHF. This chain uses TRBV7-6 with TRBJ1-5; D is unclear. V was clipped by 1 base and J by 4 bases, with 11 bases between them. CDR3 length: 15 residues. Germline V CDR1 and CDR2: SGHVS, FNYEAQ.

This chain joins TRBV5-1 and TRBJ1-1, with TRBD1 as a possible D gene (6 bases). V gave up 2 bases and J gave up 2 bases, with 16 bases separating them. Germline V CDR1 and CDR2: SGHRS, YFSETQ. This CDR3 is 16 amino acids long. The CDR3 nucleotides are TGCGCCAGCAGCTTTTTGTGGACAGAAAAAAACACTGAAGCTTTCTTT. Its protein is CASSFLWTEKNTEAFF.

The gene calls are TRBV4-2 and TRBJ2-1, with 8 bases that match TRBD2. Germline CDR1 reads LGHNA; CDR2 reads YNFKEQ. This CDR3 is 13 amino acids long. Trimming cost V 4 bases and J 10 bases; bases outside gene matches: 6. CDR3 loop: CASSPRLASEQFF. As DNA, the CDR3 is TGTGCCAGCAGCCCCAGACTAGCGAGCGAGCAGTTCTTC.

This clone was counted once. V is TRBV7-6 and J is TRBJ1-3; D is uncertain. The CDR3 sequence is 16 residues long. V lost 5 bases, J lost 2 bases, and 16 bases lay in between. CDR1 is SGHVS and CDR2 is FNYEAQ in the germline V gene. CDR3 nucleotides: TGTGCCAGCAGCAAGGCAGCGGTGGTCGCTGGAAACACCATATATTTT. Translation: CASSKAAVVAGNTIYF.

The J gene is TRBJ1-1, the V gene TRBV30; D is undetermined. Trimming stripped 2 bases from V and 3 bases from J, with 10 bases between. This CDR3 is built from 13 residues. Germline V gene sequence: CDR1 GTSNPN, CDR2 SVGIG (reference sequence). CDR3 DNA: TGTGCCTGGAGTCGAAATTCCGACACTGAAGCTTTCTTT. It translates to CAWSRNSDTEAFF.

The chain links TRBV27 to TRBJ2-1; D perhaps matches TRBD1 (5 bases). CDR1 MNHEY and CDR2 SMNVEV come from the germline V gene (reference sequence). V was clipped by 6 bases and J by 7 bases, with 10 bases between them. The CDR3 has 12 residues. CDR3 in DNA: TGTGCCAGCAGCTCCAGGGTTAATGAGCAGTTCTTC. This sequence encodes CASSSRVNEQFF.

V usage is TRBV18 and J usage is TRBJ1-6; D not certain. Trimming took off 6 bases at V and 6 bases at J, with 12 bases between the two ends. The CDR3 loop spans 14 amino acids. Germline CDR1 is KGHSH and CDR2 is LQKENI. For the CDR3, the DNA is TGTGCCAGCTCCCTCAGCGGAGGTAATTCACCCCTCCACTTT. Residues: CASSLSGGNSPLHF.

The chain is built from TRBV2 and TRBJ1-1; no definite D call. Between the trimmed V and J ends, which lost 5 bases and 1 base, there was a span of 8 bases. Germline V gene data show CDR1 as SNHLY and CDR2 as FYNNEI. CDR3 length equals 13 residues. The CDR3 loop is CASSQTGNTEAFF. In DNA form, the CDR3 reads TGTGCCAGCAGTCAGACCGGGAACACTGAAGCTTTCTTT.

This clone was seen just once. This chain uses TRBV30 with TRBJ2-4; D may correspond to TRBD1 or TRBD2 (5 bases each). Trimming cost V 8 bases and J 6 bases, with 17 bases left between them. Germline V gene sequence: CDR1 GTSNPN, CDR2 SVGIG (reference sequence). This CDR3 is 13 amino acids long. CDR3 amino acids: CALRTGTVNIQYF. In DNA, the CDR3 is TGTGCCCTTCGTACCGGGACGGTAAACATTCAGTACTTC.

The gene calls are TRBV5-4 and TRBJ1-2; 9 bases align to TRBD1. Trimming took 0 bases from V and 4 from J; bases not matched to a gene: 4. Germline CDR1 is SGHNT and CDR2 is YYREEE (reference sequence). This CDR3 contains 15 residues. For the CDR3, the DNA is TGTGCCAGCAGCTTGGACAGGGGGCTACTCTATGGCTACACCTTC. Translating gives CASSLDRGLLYGYTF.

This clone was seen only once. The V call is TRBV5-8, the J call TRBJ2-7; tentative D call: TRBD2 (5 bases). CDR3 length equals 15 residues. CDR1 SGHTS and CDR2 YDEGEE come from the germline V gene. The ends were cut back, 2 bases at V and 0 bases at J, with 12 bases in the middle. The CDR3 coding sequence is TGTGCCAGCAGCTTTGAGGGCCCCAGCTCCTACGAGCAGTACTTC. Its translation is CASSFEGPSSYEQYF.

With respect to this clone: The same CDR3 arises from other DNA sequences in this sample as well. The chain links TRBV9 to TRBJ2-1; 14 nucleotides align to TRBD2. Germline V gene sequence: CDR1 SGDLS, CDR2 YYNGEE. Trimming took 3 bases from V and 0 from J; bases not matched to a gene: 2. The CDR3 extends over 17 amino acids. The CDR3 nucleotides are TGTGCCAGCAGCGAGGGGACTAGCGGGAGCTCCTACAATGAGCAGTTCTTC. As protein: CASSEGTSGSSYNEQFF.

The V call is TRBV19, the J call TRBJ1-2; 10 bases align to TRBD1. Germline CDR1 LNHDA, CDR2 SQIVND (reference sequence). J gave up 6 bases and V 7 bases, and 2 bases lay outside the gene matches. The CDR3 is 12 residues long. This CDR3 reads CASIGTGDGYTF. The CDR3 DNA reads as TGTGCCAGTATAGGGACAGGGGATGGCTACACCTTC.

This sequence joins TRBV7-9 and TRBJ1-2, with unresolved D. Looked up from germline, CDR1 is SEHNR and CDR2 is FQNEAQ (reference sequence). Trimming left V 3 bases short and J 3 bases short, with 11 bases between. CDR3 length equals 14 residues. In DNA, the CDR3 is TGTGCCAGCAGCTTTGTTAGTTTCGACTATGGCTACACCTTC. Translation gives CASSFVSFDYGYTF.

This chain links TRBV5-1 with TRBJ2-7; 14 nucleotides align to TRBD2. Germline trimming cut 5 bases from V and 4 bases from J; bases unmatched to any gene: 8. This CDR3 has 16 residues. Germline CDR1 and CDR2: SGHRS and YFSETQ. The chain's CDR3 is CASSSGTSGSFYEQYF. CDR3 bases: TGCGCCAGCAGTTCCGGGACTAGCGGGAGTTTTTACGAGCAGTACTTC.